This passage covers 27 T cell receptor beta chains from one sample sequenced in a study of metastatic and nonmetastatic thyroid tumors. Each patient went into thyroid surgery without having received any treatment. TCRdb re-processed the PCR reads through MiXCR. Among 13,000 or so clones listed, approximately 23% were seen once. The specimen was adjacent normal tissue. The receptors here all came from a female donor with papillary thyroid cancer or a benign thyroid nodule (not recorded which). Some clones in this sample may be carry-over from other donors' samples.

Many counts were recorded for this clone. The chain employs TRBV3-1 and TRBJ2-2; no definite D call. Germline CDR1 LGHDT, CDR2 YNNKEL (reference sequence). This CDR3 is built from 14 residues. V was cut by 1 base and J by 6 bases, with 9 bases left in between. The CDR3 sequence is CASSQGSTSGELFF. In DNA, the CDR3 is TGTGCCAGCAGCCAAGGTTCTACGTCCGGGGAGCTGTTTTTT.

This clone is labeled medium-sized (0.01 to 0.1%). The chain joins TRBV20-1 to TRBJ2-7; 8 bases match TRBD2. CDR1 DFQATT and CDR2 SNEGSKA come from the germline V gene (reference sequence). V trimming: 0 bases; J trimming: 2 bases; junction bases outside the gene matches: 15. This CDR3 has 18 amino acids. The CDR3: CSARDGFGEREPTYEQYF. CDR3 sequence (DNA): TGCAGTGCTAGAGATGGGTTTGGGGAGCGGGAGCCCACCTACGAGCAGTACTTC.

The chain has TRBV20-1 and TRBJ1-2; D not resolved. V was shortened by 2 bases and J by 4 bases, with 8 bases between the two germline ends. This CDR3 spans 12 amino acids. Germline-derived CDR1 and CDR2 are DFQATT and SNEGSKA (reference sequence). CDR3 loop: CSARILRYGYTF. As DNA, the CDR3 is TGCAGTGCTAGAATCCTGCGCTATGGCTACACCTTC.

This clone is termed medium-sized. This chain uses TRBV28 with TRBJ1-1; 7 nucleotides line up with TRBD1. CDR1 is MDHEN and CDR2 is SYDVKM in the germline V gene. V was clipped by 7 bases and J by 6 bases; unmatched bases: 17. CDR3 length: 16 residues. The CDR3 sequence: CASTPYTGGQGAEAFF. The DNA for the CDR3 is TGTGCCAGCACCCCTTACACCGGGGGCCAGGGGGCTGAAGCTTTCTTT.

The CDR3: CASSLSPPGLAVSSYNEQFF. In DNA form, the CDR3 reads TGTGCCAGCAGTCTTTCCCCTCCGGGACTAGCGGTTAGCTCCTACAATGAGCAGTTCTTC. The chain recombines TRBV12-3 or TRBV12-4 with TRBJ2-1, with 11 nucleotides matching TRBD2. Trimming removed 5 bases from V and 0 bases from J; junction bases left unmatched: 15. The CDR3 consists of 20 residues.

This clone was picked up many times. The rearrangement uses TRBV4-1 and TRBJ2-7; 12 bases are a match to TRBD2. The J segment lost 2 bases and the V segment lost 4 bases, leaving 12 bases of the junction unmatched. Germline assignment: CDR1 MGHRA and CDR2 YSYEKL. CDR3 length equals 18 residues. This chain's CDR3 is CASSRAEASGGGAYEQYF. The CDR3 DNA follows: TGCGCCAGCAGCCGCGCCGAGGCTAGCGGGGGGGGGGCCTACGAGCAGTACTTC.

This clone was counted a few times. The rearrangement links TRBV10-1 to TRBJ2-2, with D perhaps matching TRBD1 or TRBD2 (5 bases each). Looked up from germline, CDR1 is WNHNN and CDR2 is SYGVQD (reference sequence). This CDR3 is 17 amino acids long. The V end was cut by 2 bases, the J end by 0 bases, with 13 bases between. In DNA form, the CDR3 reads TGCGCCAGCAGTGAGAGTCTGGGGGTAGCGAACACCGGGGAGCTGTTTTTT. Residues: CASSESLGVANTGELFF.

This clone has just a few counts. Lacking the conserved final phenylalanine or tryptophan, this CDR3 likely reflects a read error. The rearrangement links TRBV9 to TRBJ1-1, with D unresolved. The CDR3 is 12 amino acids. Germline CDR1 and CDR2: SGDLS and YYNGEE. The CDR3 reads CASRVVNTKAFL. As DNA, the CDR3 is TGTGCCAGCAGAGTGGTGAACACTAAAGCTTTCCTT.

This clone was recorded many times. The chain links TRBV5-4 to TRBJ1-2; D remains ambiguous. The CDR3 covers 12 residues. The germline V gene encodes CDR1 SGHNT and CDR2 YYREEE (reference sequence). Between the trimmed V and J ends, which lost 0 bases and 8 bases, there was a span of 8 bases. The chain's CDR3 is CASSLEGYGYTF. CDR3 DNA: TGTGCCAGCAGCTTGGAGGGTTACGGCTACACCTTC. Looking up the rest from reference TRBV5-4 and TRBJ1-2 gives the full variable domain: ETGVTQSPTHLIKTRGQQVTLRCSSQSGHNTVSWYQQALGQGPQFIFQYYREEENGRGNFPPRFSGLQFPNYSSELNVNALELDDSALYLCASSLEGYGYTFGSGTRLTVV.

V and J are TRBV7-9 and TRBJ2-5; TRBD2 aligns across 12 bases. CDR1 and CDR2 from the germline V gene are SEHNR and FQNEAQ (reference sequence). The CDR3 runs to 15 residues. With 1 base clipped from V and 8 bases from J, the junction kept 5 bases outside the gene matches. The CDR3: CASSLGLAGAYTQYF. The CDR3 coding sequence is TGTGCCAGCAGCTTAGGACTAGCGGGAGCATATACCCAGTACTTC.

V usage is TRBV2 and J usage is TRBJ2-5; 7 bases line up with TRBD1. Germline CDR1 reads SNHLY; CDR2 reads FYNNEI. The CDR3 totals 16 residues. V dropped 5 bases and J dropped 5; count of bases not matched to a gene: 14. The chain's CDR3 is CASSPPGTGVWETQYF. The CDR3 DNA reads as TGTGCCAGCAGTCCGCCCGGAACAGGGGTCTGGGAGACCCAGTACTTC.

J is TRBJ2-7 and V is TRBV6-2 or TRBV6-3; tentatively, D is TRBD1 (6 bases). V was shortened by 2 bases and J by 1 base, with 15 bases between the two germline ends. Germline V gene sequence: CDR1 MNHEY, CDR2 SVGEGT. The CDR3 is made up of 16 amino acids. CDR3 in amino acids: CASSYARTVESYEQYV. The CDR3 nucleotides are TGTGCCAGCAGTTACGCCCGGACAGTCGAATCCTACGAGCAGTACGTC.

This clone was seen more than once but under ten times. V and J are TRBV6-6 and TRBJ1-1, with D possibly being TRBD1 (6 bases). Germline values: CDR1 MNHNY, CDR2 SVGAGI (reference sequence). CDR3 size: 14 residues. Trimming cost V 2 bases and J 5 bases, with 12 bases left between them. The DNA for the CDR3 is TGTGCCAGCAGTTACCGGGGGGGCAGGACTGAAGCTTTCTTT. This encodes CASSYRGGRTEAFF.

This clone was counted a few times. The genes are TRBV27 and TRBJ2-3, with TRBD2 matching 10 bases. Per germline, CDR1 MNHEY and CDR2 SMNVEV (reference sequence). The CDR3 totals 15 residues. The V gene end was trimmed by 3 bases and the J gene end by 4 bases; junction bases not matched to a gene: 4. DNA for the CDR3: TGTGCCAGCAGTTTGGATAGCGGGAGGTCAGATACGCAGTATTTT. Translated, it gives CASSLDSGRSDTQYF.

This rearrangement joins TRBV28 to TRBJ2-5; no definite D call. CDR1 and CDR2 (germline): MDHEN, SYDVKM. V shed 8 bases and J shed 7 bases, with 11 bases lying between them. This CDR3 is 11 amino acids long. The CDR3 DNA follows: TGTGCCAGCCGGACCGCGCTGACCCAGTACTTC. This codes for CASRTALTQYF.

This clone was recorded at least ten times. A junction end diverges from the germline sequence, so it may reflect a read error. Other nucleotide sequences from this sample produce the same CDR3. CDR3 sequence reads: CAWSVGLTNTEAFF. CDR3 coding DNA: TGTGCCTGGAGTGTCGGGCTAACGAACACTGAGGCTTTCTTT. This chain joins TRBV30 and TRBJ1-1; no reliable D call. Germline assignment: CDR1 GTSNPN and CDR2 SVGIG (reference sequence). The CDR3 sequence is 14 residues long.

This clone has a handful of counts. This chain links TRBV6-5 with TRBJ2-7; D is ambiguous. Germline V lookup: CDR1 MNHEY, CDR2 SVGAGI. Trimming left V 0 bases short and J 4 bases short, with 22 bases between. The CDR3 loop spans 18 amino acids. CDR3 nucleotides: TGTGCCAGCAGTTACTCGATAGGCGTGATGTCAGGCCATTACGAGCAGTACTTC. Protein: CASSYSIGVMSGHYEQYF.

In its sample, this clone was seen many times. The rearrangement joins TRBV6-6 to TRBJ1-5; D gene unclear. The germline CDR1 and CDR2 sequences are MNHNY and SVGAGI (reference sequence). V gave up 4 bases and J gave up 6 bases, with 19 bases separating them. The length of the CDR3 is 16 residues. Here the CDR3 reads CASSSGGAARTQPQHF. For the CDR3, the DNA is TGTGCCAGCAGTTCAGGTGGAGCCGCTAGGACTCAGCCCCAGCATTTT.

This chain uses TRBV20-1 with TRBJ1-2; 10 nucleotides line up with TRBD1. After removal of 5 bases from V and 5 bases from J, the junction contained 5 bases not matched to a gene. The CDR3 is 13 amino acids. In germline, CDR1 is DFQATT, CDR2 SNEGSKA (reference sequence). The CDR3 nucleotides read TGCAGTGCTCTGGACAGGGGGTCTTATGGCTACACCTTC. Encoded protein: CSALDRGSYGYTF.

The V gene is TRBV11-2, the J gene TRBJ2-5, with D unclear. This CDR3 is 14 amino acids long. The V end was cut by 4 bases, the J end by 3 bases, with 12 bases between. The germline V gene encodes CDR1 SGHAT and CDR2 FQNNGV. The CDR3 DNA reads as TGTGCCAGCAGCTCCTCCTCATCTAAAGAGACCCAGTACTTC. Translating gives CASSSSSSKETQYF.

By proportion, this clone is medium-sized. The DNA for the CDR3 is TGCAGTGCTAGACCGACCTACAGGGGTACTGAAGCTTTCTTT. Its protein product is CSARPTYRGTEAFF. The V call is TRBV20-1, the J call TRBJ1-1; 7 bases are shared with TRBD1. The CDR3 covers 14 residues. Trimming at V came to 2 bases and at J to 5 bases, leaving 8 bases not matched to a gene. Germline CDR1 reads DFQATT; CDR2 reads SNEGSKA (reference sequence).

This clone was counted once. The V and J genes are TRBV5-1 and TRBJ2-7; D gene unclear. From germline, CDR1 is SGHRS and CDR2 YFSETQ. V lost 3 bases, J lost 2 bases, and 12 bases lay in between. The CDR3 is 14 residues long. CDR3 amino acids: CASSSLPGPYEQYF. CDR3 in DNA: TGCGCCAGCAGCTCCCTACCCGGACCCTACGAGCAGTACTTC.

A single count supports this clone. The conserved closing phenylalanine or tryptophan is absent in this CDR3, likely reflecting a read error. The DNA is omitted, as the CDR3 cannot be located on it reliably, and the CDR3 follows TCRdb's listing. The V gene is TRBV20-1, the J gene TRBJ1-5; TRBD1, the table's D call, was not compared with the DNA. Looked up from germline, CDR1 is DFQATT and CDR2 is SNEGSKA (reference sequence). The CDR3 is 15 amino acids long, termini counted. This chain's CDR3 is CSASSGAYGNQPHHS.

The table lists this clone with a few counts. The chain employs TRBV20-1 and TRBJ1-2; D gene unclear. Trimming removed 5 bases from V and 4 bases from J, with 14 bases in between. The CDR3 is made up of 13 amino acids. Looked up from germline, CDR1 is DFQATT and CDR2 is SNEGSKA (reference sequence). CDR3 bases: TGCAGTGCTTTGGGAGACGGACGCTATGGCTACACCTTC. It is translated as CSALGDGRYGYTF.

This clone has more than one count but fewer than ten. V is TRBV28 and J is TRBJ1-1; TRBD1 matches at 7 bases. CDR3 length equals 18 residues. Germline values: CDR1 MDHEN, CDR2 SYDVKM. V gave up 2 bases and J gave up 3 bases; unmatched junction bases: 15. The CDR3 bases are TGTGCCAGCAGTTTAGAGGGCAGGGGGTATTTGGGGTACACTGAAGCTTTCTTT. Translation gives CASSLEGRGYLGYTEAFF.

This clone was detected a few times. The chain employs TRBV11-2 and TRBJ1-2; TRBD1 aligns across 10 bases. The CDR3 consists of 17 residues. Trimming took 0 bases from V and 4 from J; bases not matched to a gene: 8. Per the germline V gene, CDR1 is SGHAT and CDR2 is FQNNGV. CDR3 nucleotides: TGTGCCAGCAGCTTAGAGTACGGGACAGGGGTGACCTATGGCTACACCTTC. Translating gives CASSLEYGTGVTYGYTF.

The V and J genes are TRBV28 and TRBJ1-2; D is ambiguous. V shed 3 bases and J shed 4 bases, with 15 bases lying between them. The CDR3 sequence is 15 residues long. Looked up from germline, CDR1 is MDHEN and CDR2 is SYDVKM. The CDR3 sequence is CASSLVVTPSYGYTF. The CDR3 bases are TGTGCCAGCAGTTTGGTCGTCACTCCGAGCTATGGCTACACCTTC.